This TCR beta chain was retrieved from a study of T cell repertoires in cytomegalovirus infection. At the level of the study: CMV infection plus the matching HLA type was flagged by public TCR beta signatures. Whole-study results and caveats: The ex vivo response was dominated by HLA-C-restricted CMV-specific TCR beta clonotypes.

The CDR3 runs 15 residues. The trim removed 6 bases at V and 1 base at J, leaving 7 bases unmatched. Germline V gene lookup returns CDR1 SQVTM and CDR2 ANQGSEA. MiXCR was run by TCRdb on the reads, yielding one entry per CDR3 protein. The table has a few hundred thousand distinct CDR3 sequences, 15% to 20% seen once; the top ten hold over 40%. As concerns this clonotype: No antigen is known for it.

The material sequenced was CD8+ T cells from PBMCs. The chain joins TRBV29-1 to TRBJ2-1; TRBD1 aligns across 9 bases. This receptor was identified in a human donor in good health (CMV status not recorded). Some clones in this sample may be carry-over from other donors' samples. The CDR3 coding sequence is TGCAGCGTCGCTCCCGACAGGGGGTCCTACAATGAGCAGTTCTTC. Its translation: CSVAPDRGSYNEQFF.